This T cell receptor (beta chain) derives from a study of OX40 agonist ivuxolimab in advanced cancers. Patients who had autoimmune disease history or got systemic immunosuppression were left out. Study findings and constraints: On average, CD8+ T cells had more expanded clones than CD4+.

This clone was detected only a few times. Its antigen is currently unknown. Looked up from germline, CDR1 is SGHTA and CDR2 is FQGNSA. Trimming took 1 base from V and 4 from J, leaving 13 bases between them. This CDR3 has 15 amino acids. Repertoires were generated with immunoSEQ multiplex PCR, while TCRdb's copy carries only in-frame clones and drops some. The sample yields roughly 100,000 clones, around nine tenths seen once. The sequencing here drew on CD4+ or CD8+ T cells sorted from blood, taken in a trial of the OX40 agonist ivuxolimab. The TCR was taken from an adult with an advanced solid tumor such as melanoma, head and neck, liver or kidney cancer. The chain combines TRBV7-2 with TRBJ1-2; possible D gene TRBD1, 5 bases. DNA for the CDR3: TGTGCCAGCAGCTTAGACACGAGACAGTTCTATGGCTACACCTTC. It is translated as CASSLDTRQFYGYTF.